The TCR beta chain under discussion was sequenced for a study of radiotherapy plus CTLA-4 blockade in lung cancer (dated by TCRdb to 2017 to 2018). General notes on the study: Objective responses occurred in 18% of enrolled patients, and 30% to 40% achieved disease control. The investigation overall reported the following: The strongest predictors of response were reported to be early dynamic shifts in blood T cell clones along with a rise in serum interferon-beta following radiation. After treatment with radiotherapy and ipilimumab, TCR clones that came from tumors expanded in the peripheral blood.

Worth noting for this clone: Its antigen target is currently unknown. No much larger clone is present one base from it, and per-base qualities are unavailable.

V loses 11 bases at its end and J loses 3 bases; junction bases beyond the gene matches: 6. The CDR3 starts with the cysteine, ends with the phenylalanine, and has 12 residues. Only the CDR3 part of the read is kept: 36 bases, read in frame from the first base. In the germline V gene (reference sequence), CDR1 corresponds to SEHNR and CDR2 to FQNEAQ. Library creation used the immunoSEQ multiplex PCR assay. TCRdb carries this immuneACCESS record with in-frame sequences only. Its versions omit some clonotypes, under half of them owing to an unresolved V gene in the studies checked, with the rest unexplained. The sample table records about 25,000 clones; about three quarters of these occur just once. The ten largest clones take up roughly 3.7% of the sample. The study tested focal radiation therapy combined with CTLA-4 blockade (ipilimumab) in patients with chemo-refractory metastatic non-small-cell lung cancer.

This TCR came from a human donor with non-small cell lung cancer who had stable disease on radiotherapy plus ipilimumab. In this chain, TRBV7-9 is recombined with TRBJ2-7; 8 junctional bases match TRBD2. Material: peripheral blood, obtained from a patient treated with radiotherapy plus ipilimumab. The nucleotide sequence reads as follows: TGTGCCGGTAGCGGGATACACTACGAGCAGTACTTC. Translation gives CAGSGIHYEQYF.